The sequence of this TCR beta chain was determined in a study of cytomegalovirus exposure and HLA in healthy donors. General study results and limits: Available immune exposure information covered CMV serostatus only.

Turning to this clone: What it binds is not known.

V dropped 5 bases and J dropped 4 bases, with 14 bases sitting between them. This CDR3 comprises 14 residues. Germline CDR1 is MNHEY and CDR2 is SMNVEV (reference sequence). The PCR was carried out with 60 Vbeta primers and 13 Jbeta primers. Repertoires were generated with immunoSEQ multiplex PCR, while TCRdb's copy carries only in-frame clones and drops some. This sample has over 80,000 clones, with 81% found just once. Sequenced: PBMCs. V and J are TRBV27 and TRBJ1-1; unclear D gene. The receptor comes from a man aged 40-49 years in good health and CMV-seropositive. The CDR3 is CASSKTRGSTEAFF. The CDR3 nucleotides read TGTGCCAGCAGTAAAACTCGTGGGAGCACTGAAGCTTTCTTT.